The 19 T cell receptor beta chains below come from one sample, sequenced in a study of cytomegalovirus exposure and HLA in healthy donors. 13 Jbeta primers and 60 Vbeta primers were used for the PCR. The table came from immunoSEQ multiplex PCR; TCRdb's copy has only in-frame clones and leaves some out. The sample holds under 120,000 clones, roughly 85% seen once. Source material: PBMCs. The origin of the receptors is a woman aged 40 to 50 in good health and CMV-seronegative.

The CDR3: CASSEDRANTGELFF. Here the CDR3 DNA reads TGTGCCAGCAGTGAAGACAGGGCGAACACCGGGGAGCTGTTTTTT. V usage is TRBV13 and J usage is TRBJ2-2, with 7 positions matching TRBD1. The CDR3 covers 15 residues. CDR1 is PRHDT and CDR2 is FYEKMQ in the germline V gene (reference sequence). Trimming took 6 bases from V and 0 from J; bases not matched to a gene: 4.

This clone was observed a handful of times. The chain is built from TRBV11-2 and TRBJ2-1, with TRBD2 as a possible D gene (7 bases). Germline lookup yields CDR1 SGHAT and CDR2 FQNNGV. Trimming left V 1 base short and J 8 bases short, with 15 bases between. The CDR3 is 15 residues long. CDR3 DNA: TGTGCCAGCAGCTTAGCCGGGGGGCTTTCGGATGAGCAGTTCTTC. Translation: CASSLAGGLSDEQFF.

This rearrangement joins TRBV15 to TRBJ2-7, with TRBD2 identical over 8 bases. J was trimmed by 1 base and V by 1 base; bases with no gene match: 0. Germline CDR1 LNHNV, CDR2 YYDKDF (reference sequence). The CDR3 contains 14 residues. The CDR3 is CATSRAGGSYEQYF. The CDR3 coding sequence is TGTGCCACCAGCAGAGCGGGGGGGTCCTACGAGCAGTACTTC.

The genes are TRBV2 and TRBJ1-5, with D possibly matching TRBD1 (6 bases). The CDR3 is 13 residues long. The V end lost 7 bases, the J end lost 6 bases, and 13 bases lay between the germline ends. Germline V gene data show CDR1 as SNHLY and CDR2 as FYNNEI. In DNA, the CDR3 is TGTGCCAGCAAGGGGGGAGGGGCTCAGCCCCAGCATTTT. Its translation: CASKGGGAQPQHF.

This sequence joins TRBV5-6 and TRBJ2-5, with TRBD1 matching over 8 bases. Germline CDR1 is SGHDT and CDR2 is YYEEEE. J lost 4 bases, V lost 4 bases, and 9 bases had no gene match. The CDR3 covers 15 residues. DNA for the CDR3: TGTGCCAGCAGCATACCGGGACAGGAAAGAGAGACCCAGTACTTC. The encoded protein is CASSIPGQERETQYF.

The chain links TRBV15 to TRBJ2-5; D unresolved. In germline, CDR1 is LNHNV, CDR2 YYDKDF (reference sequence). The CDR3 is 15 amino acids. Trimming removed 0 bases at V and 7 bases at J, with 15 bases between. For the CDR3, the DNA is TGTGCCACCAGCAGAGAGGCCAAAGATCTTGGGACCCAGTACTTC. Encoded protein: CATSREAKDLGTQYF. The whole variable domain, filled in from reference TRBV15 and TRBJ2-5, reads DAMVIQNPRYQVTQFGKPVTLSCSQTLNHNVMYWYQQKSSQAPKLLFHYYDKDFNNEADTPDNFQSRRPNTSFCFLDIRSPGLGDTAMYLCATSREAKDLGTQYFGPGTRLLVL.

The CDR3 coding sequence is TGTGCCTGGAGTGCCAACAGGGGCAACACCATATATTTT. It translates to CAWSANRGNTIYF. The J gene is TRBJ1-3, the V gene TRBV30, with 7 bases aligning to TRBD1. The CDR3 is 13 residues long. With 1 base clipped from V and 7 bases from J, the junction kept 4 bases outside the gene matches. Germline V gene lookup returns CDR1 GTSNPN and CDR2 SVGIG (reference sequence).

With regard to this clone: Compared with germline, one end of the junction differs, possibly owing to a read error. DNA of the CDR3: TGCGCCGGCAGCTTGGTCGTGGGAGAGAACACCGGGGAGCTGTTTTTT. Residues: CAGSLVVGENTGELFF. The chain couples TRBV5-1 to TRBJ2-2; D is perhaps TRBD2 (5 bases). CDR3 size: 16 residues. Germline V gene data show CDR1 as SGHRS and CDR2 as YFSETQ.

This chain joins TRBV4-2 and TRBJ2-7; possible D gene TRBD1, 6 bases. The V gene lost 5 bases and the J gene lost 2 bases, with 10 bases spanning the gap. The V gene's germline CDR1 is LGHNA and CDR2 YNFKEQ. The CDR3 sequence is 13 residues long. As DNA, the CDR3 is TGTGCCAGCAGCGACCGACAGGCCTACGAGCAGTACTTC. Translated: CASSDRQAYEQYF.

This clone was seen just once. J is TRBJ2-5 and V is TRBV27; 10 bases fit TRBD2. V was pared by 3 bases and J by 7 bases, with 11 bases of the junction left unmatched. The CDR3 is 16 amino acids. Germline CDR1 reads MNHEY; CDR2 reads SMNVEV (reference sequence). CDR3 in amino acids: CASSLYSGGISGTQYF. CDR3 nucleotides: TGTGCCAGCAGTTTGTATAGCGGGGGGATCTCTGGGACCCAGTACTTC.

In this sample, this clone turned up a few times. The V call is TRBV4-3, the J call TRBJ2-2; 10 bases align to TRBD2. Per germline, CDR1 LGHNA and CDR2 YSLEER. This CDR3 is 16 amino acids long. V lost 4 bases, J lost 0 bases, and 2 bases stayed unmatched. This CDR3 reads CASSRTSGANTGELFF. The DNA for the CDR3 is TGCGCCAGCAGCCGTACTAGCGGGGCGAACACCGGGGAGCTGTTTTTT.

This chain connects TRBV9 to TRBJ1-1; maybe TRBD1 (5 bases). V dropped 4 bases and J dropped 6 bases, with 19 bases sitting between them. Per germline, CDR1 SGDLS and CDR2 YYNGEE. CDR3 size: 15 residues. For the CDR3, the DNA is TGTGCCAGCAGCCTCCTCGCAGGGTTCATCGCTGAAGCTTTCTTT. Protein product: CASSLLAGFIAEAFF.

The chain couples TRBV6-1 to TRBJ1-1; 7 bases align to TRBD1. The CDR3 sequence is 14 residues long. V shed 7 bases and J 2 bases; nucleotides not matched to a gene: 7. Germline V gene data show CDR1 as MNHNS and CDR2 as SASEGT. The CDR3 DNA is TGTGCCAGCACCCGGACAGGCGACAACACTGAAGCTTTCTTT. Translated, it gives CASTRTGDNTEAFF.

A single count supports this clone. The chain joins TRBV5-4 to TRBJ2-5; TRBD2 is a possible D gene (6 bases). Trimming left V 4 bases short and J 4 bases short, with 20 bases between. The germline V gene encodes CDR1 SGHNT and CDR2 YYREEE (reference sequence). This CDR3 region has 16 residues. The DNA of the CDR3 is TGTGCCAGCAGCGTGGGGGGACTGGGGGTGGGAGAGACCCAGTACTTC. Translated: CASSVGGLGVGETQYF. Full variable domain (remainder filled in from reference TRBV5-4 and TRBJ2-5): ETGVTQSPTHLIKTRGQQVTLRCSSQSGHNTVSWYQQALGQGPQFIFQYYREEENGRGNFPPRFSGLQFPNYSSELNVNALELDDSALYLCASSVGGLGVGETQYFGPGTRLLVL.

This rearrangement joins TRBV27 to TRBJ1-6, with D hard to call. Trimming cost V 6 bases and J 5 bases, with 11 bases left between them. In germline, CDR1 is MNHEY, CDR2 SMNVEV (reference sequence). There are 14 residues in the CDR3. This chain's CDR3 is CASRWSPDNSPLHF. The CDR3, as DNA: TGTGCCAGCAGATGGTCTCCGGATAATTCACCCCTCCACTTT.

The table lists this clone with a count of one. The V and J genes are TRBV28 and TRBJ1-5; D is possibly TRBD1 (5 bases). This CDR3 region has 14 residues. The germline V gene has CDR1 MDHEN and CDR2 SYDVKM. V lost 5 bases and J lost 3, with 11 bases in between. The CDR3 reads CASSQTGPNQPQHF. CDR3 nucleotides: TGTGCCAGCAGTCAAACAGGCCCCAATCAGCCCCAGCATTTT.

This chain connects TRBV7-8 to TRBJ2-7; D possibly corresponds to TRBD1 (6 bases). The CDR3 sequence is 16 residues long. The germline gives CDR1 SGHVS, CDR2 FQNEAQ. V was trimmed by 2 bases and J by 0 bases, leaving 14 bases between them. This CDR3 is CASSLQDSASSYEQYF. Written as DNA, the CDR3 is TGTGCCAGCAGCTTACAGGACAGCGCTAGCTCCTACGAGCAGTACTTC.

Here the CDR3 reads CASSRGLAEGTQYF. In DNA, the CDR3 is TGTGCCAGCAGCCGGGGACTAGCGGAAGGTACGCAGTATTTT. The chain has TRBV7-8 and TRBJ2-3, with TRBD2 matching 11 bases. Germline values: CDR1 SGHVS, CDR2 FQNEAQ. The CDR3 spans 14 residues. With 5 bases clipped from V and 8 bases from J, the junction kept 6 bases outside the gene matches.

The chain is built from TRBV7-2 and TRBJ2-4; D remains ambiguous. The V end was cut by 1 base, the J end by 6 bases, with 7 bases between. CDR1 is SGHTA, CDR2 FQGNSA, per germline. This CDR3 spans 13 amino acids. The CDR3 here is CASSLGVGNIQYF. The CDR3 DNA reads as TGTGCCAGCAGCTTAGGCGTCGGAAACATTCAGTACTTC.